This T cell receptor beta chain was observed in a study of blood T cell repertoires in COVID-19. Study background: The cDNA or gDNA used as material had been derived from T cells, B-cell-depleted T cells, or PBMCs.

The CDR3 loop spans 14 amino acids. V dropped 0 bases and J dropped 3 bases, with 10 bases sitting between them. Germline lookup yields CDR1 SGHRS and CDR2 YFSETQ. Assay used: immunoSEQ multiplex PCR; TCRdb lists only in-frame clones, some missing. Among under 250,000 clones listed, approximately 87% were seen once. This sequence was found in a man in his 60s with acute or convalescent COVID-19. Sequencing was done on a sample of peripheral blood. The genes are TRBV5-1 and TRBJ2-7, with a tentative D call TRBD1 (5 bases). The CDR3 nucleotides read TGCGCCAGCAGCTTGGACAGGAGAGACTACGAGCAGTACTTC. As protein: CASSLDRRDYEQYF.